Below, 5 T cell receptor beta chains from the same sample are listed, as sequenced in a study of identical twins. TCRdb passed the 5' RACE reads through MiXCR, listing each CDR3 protein once. Of under 250,000 distinct CDR3 sequences listed, 10% to 15% are singletons. These data are also associated with another study on yellow fever vaccine responses in identical twins.

Source material: memory (CD45RO+) T cells sorted from blood. The receptor source for this set is a young woman in good health.

This clonotype was counted ten times or more. The chain is built from TRBV6-2 or TRBV6-3 and TRBJ2-1; no definite D call. The V gene's germline CDR1 is MNHEY and CDR2 SVGEGT. This CDR3 region has 13 residues. V dropped 8 bases and J dropped 0 bases, with 8 bases sitting between them. The chain's CDR3 is CASASSSYNEQFF. DNA for the CDR3: TGTGCCAGCGCGTCGAGCTCCTACAATGAGCAGTTCTTC.

This clonotype has just a few counts. This chain uses TRBV29-1 with TRBJ1-2, with 8 bases lining up with TRBD1. This CDR3 region has 12 residues. J lost 2 bases, V lost 7 bases, and 3 bases had no gene match. Germline V CDR1 and CDR2: SQVTM, ANQGSEA. The CDR3 DNA follows: TGCAGCGCTAGGACAGGGAACTATGGCTACACCTTC. Protein sequence: CSARTGNYGYTF.

The V gene is TRBV20-1, the J gene TRBJ2-5; 11 positions agree with TRBD2. The CDR3 totals 15 residues. V lost 4 bases to trimming and J lost 5 bases; unmatched junction nucleotides: 9. Germline V gene sequence: CDR1 DFQATT, CDR2 SNEGSKA (reference sequence). CDR3 sequence reads: CSATLTSGSRETQYF. CDR3 DNA sequence: TGCAGTGCTACCCTAACTAGCGGGAGTCGGGAGACCCAGTACTTC.

Only a few counts were recorded for this clonotype. The CDR3 spells CASSLVVRQFF. The CDR3, as DNA: TGCGCCAGCAGCTTGGTAGTCCGTCAGTTCTTC. The rearrangement links TRBV5-1 to TRBJ2-1; D is undetermined. V was pared by 0 bases and J by 13 bases, with 8 bases between. The CDR3 sequence is 11 residues long. CDR1 is SGHRS, CDR2 YFSETQ, per germline. Full variable domain (missing parts from reference TRBV5-1 and TRBJ2-1): KAGVTQTPRYLIKTRGQQVTLSCSPISGHRSVSWYQQTPGQGLQFLFEYFSETQRNKGNFPGRFSGRQFSNSRSEMNVSTLELGDSALYLCASSLVVRQFFGPGTRLTVL.

The chain joins TRBV2 to TRBJ2-3; 9 bases are shared with TRBD1. The CDR3 runs to 15 residues. CDR1 and CDR2 from the germline V gene are SNHLY and FYNNEI. V dropped 6 bases and J dropped 5; count of bases not matched to a gene: 9. In nucleotides, the CDR3 is TGTGCCAGCAGGGCCGGGGACAGGGTTGGAGATACGCAGTATTTT. This encodes CASRAGDRVGDTQYF.